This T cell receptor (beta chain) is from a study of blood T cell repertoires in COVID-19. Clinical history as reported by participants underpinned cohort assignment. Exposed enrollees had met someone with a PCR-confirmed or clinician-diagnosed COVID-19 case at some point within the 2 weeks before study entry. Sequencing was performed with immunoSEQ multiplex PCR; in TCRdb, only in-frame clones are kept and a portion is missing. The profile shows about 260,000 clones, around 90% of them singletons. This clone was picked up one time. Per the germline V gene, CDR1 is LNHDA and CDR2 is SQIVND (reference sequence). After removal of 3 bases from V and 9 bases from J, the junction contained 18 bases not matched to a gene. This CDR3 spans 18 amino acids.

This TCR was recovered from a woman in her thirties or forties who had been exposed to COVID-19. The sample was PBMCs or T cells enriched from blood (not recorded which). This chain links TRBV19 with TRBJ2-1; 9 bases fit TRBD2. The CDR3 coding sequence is TGTGCCAGTAGTATCTTAAGCGGCGGGGGGGCCGGTTCCGGTGAGCAGTTCTTC. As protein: CASSILSGGGAGSGEQFF.